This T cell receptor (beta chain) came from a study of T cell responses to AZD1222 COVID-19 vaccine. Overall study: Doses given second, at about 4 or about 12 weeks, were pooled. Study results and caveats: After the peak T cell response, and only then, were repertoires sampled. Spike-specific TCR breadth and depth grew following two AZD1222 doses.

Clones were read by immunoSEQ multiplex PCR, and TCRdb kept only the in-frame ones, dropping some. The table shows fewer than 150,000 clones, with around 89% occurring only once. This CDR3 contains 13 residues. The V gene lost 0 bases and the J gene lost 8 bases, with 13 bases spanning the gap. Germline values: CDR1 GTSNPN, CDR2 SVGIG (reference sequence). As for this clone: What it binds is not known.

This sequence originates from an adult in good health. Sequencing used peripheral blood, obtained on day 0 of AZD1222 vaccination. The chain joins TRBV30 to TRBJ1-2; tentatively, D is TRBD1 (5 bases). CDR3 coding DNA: TGTGCCTGGAGTGTCCGTGGGGCGGGGGGCTACACCTTC. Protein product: CAWSVRGAGGYTF.